This T cell receptor beta chain was sequenced for a study of molecular identifiers for immune sequencing clone quantification (dated by TCRdb to 2017 to 2018). Concerning the study at large: For a replicate experiment, RNA from roughly 21,000 or 96,000 naive CD8 T cells was divided into five aliquots, of which four were sequenced. This methods study benchmarked molecular-identifier clustering-based TCR repertoire sequencing (MIDCIRS) and TCR RNA copy counting, using CD8 T cells to do so.

The germline V gene encodes CDR1 DFQATT and CDR2 SNEGSKA (reference sequence). The CDR3 holds 17 amino acids from the cysteine to the phenylalanine. Solely the CDR3 DNA is kept, with 51 bases framed from the first base. This clonotype has at least ten counts. Its antigen target is currently unknown. One base away there is no much larger clone; base qualities are not given. Findings and caveats that apply to the study as a whole: Modeling gave 3 to 3.5 recovered TCR RNA copies per cell versus approximately 10 by digital PCR, implying about 30% capture efficiency. The naive libraries included spiked-in Jurkat TCR RNA (roughly nine copies' worth), and this Jurkat TCR RNA is not part of the donor repertoire. Clones above 20 RNA copies held over 97% of molecules in CMV-specific effector cells but under 1% in naive cells. Identical TCR molecules sharing a barcode could cause highly expanded clone sizes to be underestimated. Even against a background of about a million naive CD8 T cells, spiked-in Jurkat TCR RNA amounting to a single cell's worth was reported to be detectable. When barcode sub-clustering was not used, chimeric consensus sequences inflated TCR diversity, with chimeras reaching as high as 47%.

Libraries of naive CD8 T cells were built from anywhere between about 18,000 and 1,000,000 sorted cells, with 10%, 30% or 50% of the purified RNA used. Naive CD8 T cells were FACS-sorted as CD8+CD4-CCR7+CD45RA+ on a BD FACSAria II into RLT Plus buffer. Roughly nine TCR copies' worth of Jurkat RNA were spiked into about 19,000-1,100,000 naive CD8 T cell samples to test detection sensitivity. Enrichment of CD8 T cells was done with RosetteSep CD8+ T Cell Enrichment Cocktail plus Ficoll-Paque, and ACK red cell lysis came afterward. Receptors were amplified or captured by PCR. The run used an Illumina HiSeq 4000. Bulk TCR libraries were prepared as previously described, using TCR primers listed in Table S5. The Qiagen AllPrep DNA/RNA kit was used to purify total RNA. Before analysis, reads from multiple sequencing runs of the same library were pooled. On the authors' methods: Only reads with exact TCR constant sequence were kept, trimmed to 150 nt, and grouped by their 12-nt molecular barcodes. Reads within each barcode group were sub-clustered using a 15% Levenshtein threshold, and quality-weighted consensus sequences were constructed for each RNA molecule. Non-functional sequences were discarded, and so were lower-count sequences lying one edit away from another sequence. Based on a fit of two negative binomial distributions, barcode sub-clusters having less than 20% of the maximum read count were discarded. Starting from the raw public reads, TCRdb applied fastp trimming at Q25, assembled clones with MiXCR and retained in-frame beta chains. Each CDR3 protein gets just one entry, which takes the most common genes and DNA from the rows behind it. The V and J calls come from TCRdb's annotation, not from the publication. For this sample the table gives 600,000 to 650,000 distinct CDR3 sequences, of which 15% to 20% were detected only once. The ten most abundant clones make up approximately 0.9% of the sample.

This TCR was sampled from a human donor in good health. Some libraries in this study had Jurkat cell RNA spiked in. Recombination linked TRBV20-1 to TRBJ2-7, with 12 junctional bases fitting TRBD2. Sequencing was performed on naive CD8+ T cells from blood, with Jurkat cell RNA spiked in. Per the publication, the cell subset or site label means: FACS-sorted CD8+CD4-CCR7+CD45RA+ naive T cells. The CDR3 sequence is CSTRTSGALDSSYEQYF. The bases are TGCAGCACGAGGACTAGCGGGGCCCTCGATAGCTCCTACGAGCAGTACTTC.